This is a list of T cell receptor beta chains from one sample in a study of CD8 T cells in Susac syndrome. TCRdb used MiXCR to reprocess the immunoSEQ multiplex PCR reads, holding one entry per CDR3 protein. The sample lists 200,000 or so distinct CDR3 sequences, 85% to 95% occurring once. The specimen was CD8+ T cells from PBMCs. The source of these receptors is a human donor with Susac syndrome. The CDR3 runs from the conserved cysteine through the conserved F or W. A D gene is named only where the DNA matches it firmly. Clone sizes are given selectively: once, few, many, or a class where the clone is expanded.

cdr3_nt cdr3_aa j_call d_call clone_size v_call
TGTGCCAGGTTTAAAGGGGGGTTAGGTGGCTACACCTTC CARFKGGLGGYTF TRBJ1-2 - - TRBV2
TGTGCCAGCAGTTTATCTAAACAGGGGGCTGCATATGAAGCTTTCTTT CASSLSKQGAAYEAFF TRBJ1-1 TRBD1 - TRBV27
TGTGCCAGCAGCTCAACCGGAAATTACGAGCAGTACTTC CASSSTGNYEQYF TRBJ2-7 - once TRBV11-2
TGTGCCAGCTCACCATCCATCGGGAAAGTCAACGAGCAGTACTTC CASSPSIGKVNEQYF TRBJ2-7 - - TRBV18
TGCGCCAGCAGCTCCGACAGGGTCCAAGAGACCCAGTACTTC CASSSDRVQETQYF TRBJ2-5 TRBD1 - TRBV5-1
TGTGCCATCAAGCCGGGACTAGCGGTCACAGATACGCAGTATTTT CAIKPGLAVTDTQYF TRBJ2-3 TRBD2 - TRBV10-3
TGTGCCAGCAGCGTCGGGACTAGCGGAAGCACAGATACGCAGTATTTT CASSVGTSGSTDTQYF TRBJ2-3 TRBD2 - TRBV9
TGCAGTGCTGTGGGGAATGGAAACACCATATATTTT CSAVGNGNTIYF TRBJ1-3 - - TRBV20-1
TGTGCCAGCAGCATCTATTCCGGGCCGATGGCCGATACGCAGTATTTT CASSIYSGPMADTQYF TRBJ2-3 - - TRBV9
TGTGCCACCAGCAGAAAGGACGCCTACGAGCAGTACTTC CATSRKDAYEQYF TRBJ2-7 - - TRBV15
TGTGCCAGCAGTGCAGTCTACGAGCAGTACTTC CASSAVYEQYF TRBJ2-7 - - TRBV2
TGTGCCAGCAGTTACGCAAACACTGAAGCTTTCTTT CASSYANTEAFF TRBJ1-1 - - TRBV6-5
TGCAGTGCTGGGGGGCATAGTGCCGGGGAGCTGTTTTTT CSAGGHSAGELFF TRBJ2-2 - - TRBV20-1
TGCAGCGCCAGTATCGGACTAGTTTCCTACGAGCAGTACTTC CSASIGLVSYEQYF TRBJ2-7 TRBD2 - TRBV29-1
TGTGCCTGGACTTCGACAGGGGGCTTTTACAATGAGCAGTTCTTC CAWTSTGGFYNEQFF TRBJ2-1 TRBD1 once TRBV30
TGTGCCAGCAGCTTAGCAAGAGGGGTGGACGAGCAGTACTTC CASSLARGVDEQYF TRBJ2-7 - - TRBV7-9
TGTGCCAGCAGCCAAGATCTCCCATCTGGCTACACCTTC CASSQDLPSGYTF TRBJ1-2 - - TRBV4-2
TGTGCCAGCATGACCCGGGATACGCAGTATTTT CASMTRDTQYF TRBJ2-3 - - TRBV2
TGTGCCAGCAGCGAAGGGACAGCTAGCAATCAGCCCCAGCATTTT CASSEGTASNQPQHF TRBJ1-5 TRBD1 - TRBV7-3
TGTGCCAGCAGCTTCACTAGCGGGGACAATGAGCAGTTCTTC CASSFTSGDNEQFF TRBJ2-1 TRBD2 - TRBV5-6
TGTGCCAGCAGCCAAGATCGGCCAGGGCACTCTGGGGCCAACGTCCTGACTTTC CASSQDRPGHSGANVLTF TRBJ2-6 - - TRBV3-1
TGTGCCAGCAGCGGACTGGGGGCAGATACGCAGTATTTT CASSGLGADTQYF TRBJ2-3 - - TRBV9
TGTGCCACCGCCGGGACAGGGGCTTACGAGCAGTACTTC CATAGTGAYEQYF TRBJ2-7 TRBD1 - TRBV24-1
TGTGCCAGCAGCCCCCCCCGAGAAGAGACCCAGTACTTC CASSPPREETQYF TRBJ2-5 - few TRBV5-6
TGTGCCAGCAGCCAAGGTAGAGCCGGGGAGCTGTTTTTT CASSQGRAGELFF TRBJ2-2 - few TRBV3-1
TGTGCCAGCAGTTTATCATCCGAGCAGTACTTC CASSLSSEQYF TRBJ2-7 - - TRBV28
TGTGCCAGCAGCTTCCTCGGGAGGAGGCAAGAGACCCAGTACTTC CASSFLGRRQETQYF TRBJ2-5 TRBD2 - TRBV11-2
TGTGCCAGCAGCCAGGCGACTAGCGGGAGGGCTTACGAGCAGTACTTC CASSQATSGRAYEQYF TRBJ2-7 TRBD2 - TRBV3-1
TGTGCCAGCAGCTTGAGTGACAGGACACACTATGGCTACACCTTC CASSLSDRTHYGYTF TRBJ1-2 - - TRBV7-9
TGTGCCAGCAGCGGGACAGAGATACGACGGTTCTTT CASSGTEIRRFF TRBJ1-1 TRBD1 - TRBV5-5
TGTGCCAGCAGTGGACAGGGATGGTACGAGCAGTACTTC CASSGQGWYEQYF TRBJ2-7 TRBD1 - TRBV25-1